Each of the 26 T cell receptor beta chains below was sequenced from the same sample in a study of follicular helper T cells after annual influenza vaccination. TCRdb keeps only in-frame clones here, not all; method: immunoSEQ multiplex PCR. Of 9,000 to 10,000 clones in the sample, about 80% were seen once. Time point described: 2013-2014 season, 7 days after vaccination. This specimen consisted of CXCR5- memory CD4+ T cells sorted from blood, obtained 7 days after influenza vaccination. These receptors all stem from an adult who received the influenza vaccine.

The chain couples TRBV11-2 to TRBJ1-3; unclear D gene. This CDR3 contains 16 residues. Looked up from germline, CDR1 is SGHAT and CDR2 is FQNNGV. The V end lost 1 base, the J end lost 4 bases, and 14 bases lay between the germline ends. The CDR3 DNA is TGTGCCAGCAGCTTAGTGGGCAGTCTAGGAGGAAACACCATATATTTT. It yields the protein CASSLVGSLGGNTIYF.

This chain uses TRBV5-4 with TRBJ2-7; TRBD1 is a possible D gene (6 bases). Between the trimmed V and J ends, which lost 2 bases and 6 bases, there was a span of 12 bases. CDR3 length: 13 residues. The germline V gene encodes CDR1 SGHNT and CDR2 YYREEE (reference sequence). In DNA, the CDR3 is TGTGCCAGCAGCTTACCACAGGGTTCCGAGCAGTACTTC. It codes for CASSLPQGSEQYF. Filled out from reference TRBV5-4 and TRBJ2-7, the complete variable domain reads ETGVTQSPTHLIKTRGQQVTLRCSSQSGHNTVSWYQQALGQGPQFIFQYYREEENGRGNFPPRFSGLQFPNYSSELNVNALELDDSALYLCASSLPQGSEQYFGPGTRLTVT.

This chain's CDR3 is CASSPRDRAPTEAFF. CDR3 coding DNA: TGTGCCAGCTCACCCCGGGACAGGGCTCCCACTGAAGCTTTCTTT. The chain links TRBV18 to TRBJ1-1; TRBD1 matches at 9 bases. V dropped 3 bases and J dropped 4; count of bases not matched to a gene: 6. The CDR3 totals 15 residues. In germline, CDR1 is KGHSH, CDR2 LQKENI.

The chain has TRBV7-2 and TRBJ2-2, with 7 bases matching TRBD1. V was pared by 4 bases and J by 6 bases, with 8 bases of the junction left unmatched. Germline V gives CDR1 SGHTA, CDR2 FQGNSA. This CDR3 region has 15 residues. For the CDR3, the DNA is TGTGCCAGCAGCTCCAGACAGGGCGTCGCCGGGGAGCTGTTTTTT. This gives the protein CASSSRQGVAGELFF.

This chain links TRBV27 with TRBJ2-5, with D unresolved. This CDR3 is 16 amino acids long. Looked up from germline, CDR1 is MNHEY and CDR2 is SMNVEV (reference sequence). V gave up 6 bases and J gave up 5 bases, with 22 bases separating them. The chain's CDR3 is CASSLTWLELGETQYF. CDR3 nucleotides: TGTGCCAGCAGCCTGACCTGGTTGGAGTTAGGCGAGACCCAGTACTTC.

The chain links TRBV30 to TRBJ1-1; the D is unclear. There are 13 residues in the CDR3. Between the trimmed V and J ends, which lost 3 bases and 1 base, there was a span of 9 bases. Germline CDR1 is GTSNPN and CDR2 is SVGIG (reference sequence). The CDR3 sequence: CAWSRQRNTEAFF. The CDR3 DNA reads TGTGCCTGGAGCCGACAACGGAACACTGAAGCTTTCTTT.

V gene TRBV2 combines with J gene TRBJ2-3, with 10 bases identical to TRBD1. Germline lookup yields CDR1 SNHLY and CDR2 FYNNEI. The CDR3 totals 19 residues. The V and J ends lost 8 bases and 1 base, in that order; junction bases with no gene match: 18. The CDR3 DNA is TGTGCCAGCGTGAGACCGAGATCTCCCGGGACAGGGGGCACAGATACGCAGTATTTT. It is translated as CASVRPRSPGTGGTDTQYF.

The chain links TRBV10-3 to TRBJ1-1, with unresolved D. The CDR3 is 13 amino acids. Germline V gene data show CDR1 as ENHRY and CDR2 as SYGVKD. Trimming left V 4 bases short and J 4 bases short, with 10 bases between. DNA for the CDR3: TGTGCCATCAGTGTAGAAGAAGTCACTGAAGCTTTCTTT. Protein sequence: CAISVEEVTEAFF.

The V gene is TRBV6-5, the J gene TRBJ1-6; D might be TRBD1 (5 bases). V was cut by 5 bases and J by 7 bases, with 15 bases left in between. The CDR3 length is 15 residues. Germline V CDR1 and CDR2: MNHEY, SVGAGI. The CDR3 nucleotides read TGTGCCAGCAGTGCCTTGGGGACGGGAAATTCACCCCTCCACTTT. As protein: CASSALGTGNSPLHF.

This chain links TRBV12-5 with TRBJ2-7; D is ambiguous. Germline CDR1 and CDR2: LGHNT and FRNRAP. The CDR3 loop spans 15 amino acids. V dropped 2 bases and J dropped 2 bases, with 13 bases sitting between them. The CDR3 nucleotides read TGTGCTAGTGGTTTGAGGATTACTAAGACCTACGAGCAGTACTTC. This gives the protein CASGLRITKTYEQYF.

A single count supports this clone. The chain carries TRBV15 and TRBJ2-3; D call uncertain. Trimming stripped 0 bases from V and 4 bases from J, with 2 bases between. There are 12 residues in the CDR3. Germline CDR1 is LNHNV and CDR2 is YYDKDF (reference sequence). The CDR3 sequence is CATSRDADTQYF. CDR3 sequence (DNA): TGTGCCACCAGCAGAGACGCAGATACGCAGTATTTT.

The V call is TRBV28, the J call TRBJ1-2, with D perhaps TRBD1 (6 bases). V was shortened by 6 bases and J by 6 bases, with 26 bases between the two germline ends. In germline, CDR1 is MDHEN, CDR2 SYDVKM. CDR3 length: 17 residues. The CDR3 loop reads CASSLWDKKVDLNGYTF. In nucleotides, the CDR3 is TGTGCCAGCAGCCTGTGGGACAAAAAAGTTGATCTCAATGGCTACACCTTC.

This chain joins TRBV6-5 and TRBJ1-5; TRBD1 matches 7 bases. CDR1 is MNHEY, CDR2 SVGAGI, per germline. The CDR3 covers 14 residues. J lost 5 bases, V lost 6 bases, and 7 bases had no gene match. CDR3 sequence: CASSRQGTDQPQHF. CDR3 DNA sequence: TGTGCCAGCAGCCGACAGGGTACGGATCAGCCCCAGCATTTT.

The chain is built from TRBV14 and TRBJ2-5; D is unclear. The germline CDR1 and CDR2 sequences are SGHDN and FVKESK. This CDR3 spans 13 amino acids. The germline V and J ends were trimmed by 4 bases and 1 base, with 7 bases remaining between them. The CDR3 is CASSRTVQETQYF. In DNA, the CDR3 is TGTGCCAGCAGCCGCACTGTCCAAGAGACCCAGTACTTC. Using reference TRBV14 and TRBJ2-5 for the parts outside the CDR3, the full variable domain is EAGVTQFPSHSVIEKGQTVTLRCDPISGHDNLYWYRRVMGKEIKFLLHFVKESKQDESGMPNNRFLAERTGGTYSTLKVQPAELEDSGVYFCASSRTVQETQYFGPGTRLLVL.

This chain uses TRBV28 with TRBJ1-2; 7 bases align to TRBD1. The CDR3 spans 13 residues. CDR1 MDHEN and CDR2 SYDVKM come from the germline V gene. Trimming at V came to 2 bases and at J to 3 bases, leaving 0 bases not matched to a gene. The CDR3 DNA sequence: TGTGCCAGCAGTTTAGACAGGGACTATGGCTACACCTTC. This translates into CASSLDRDYGYTF.

The chain recombines TRBV29-1 with TRBJ2-3; 10 positions agree with TRBD1. Trimming took 6 bases from V and 3 from J; bases not matched to a gene: 9. Germline V lookup: CDR1 SQVTM, CDR2 ANQGSEA. CDR3 size: 15 residues. This CDR3 reads CSVRQGAIATDTQYF. The CDR3 DNA reads as TGCAGCGTCCGACAGGGGGCTATTGCGACAGATACGCAGTATTTT.

V is TRBV7-9 and J is TRBJ2-1, with 9 bases matching TRBD2. Germline V gene sequence: CDR1 SEHNR, CDR2 FQNEAQ (reference sequence). The CDR3 consists of 16 residues. The V gene end was trimmed by 5 bases and the J gene end by 7 bases; junction bases not matched to a gene: 12. In DNA, the CDR3 is TGTGCCAGCAGCCCATACTTAGCGGGAGCGGGGAATGAGCAGTTCTTC. It codes for CASSPYLAGAGNEQFF.

The genes are TRBV2 and TRBJ2-5; TRBD2 might be the D (6 bases). The germline V gene has CDR1 SNHLY and CDR2 FYNNEI. The CDR3 consists of 13 residues. Trimming pared 6 bases from V and 7 bases from J, leaving 15 bases between. CDR3 coding DNA: TGTGCCAGCAGGGAACGGGAGACCGGGACCCAGTACTTC. This sequence encodes CASRERETGTQYF. The complete variable domain, with remaining parts taken from reference TRBV2 and TRBJ2-5, reads EPEVTQTPSHQVTQMGQEVILRCVPISNHLYFYWYRQILGQKVEFLVSFYNNEISEKSEIFDDQFSVERPDGSNFTLKIRSTKLEDSAMYFCASRERETGTQYFGPGTRLLVL.

Regarding this clone: The junction and the germline gene differ at one end; a read error may be behind it. V is TRBV7-8 and J is TRBJ2-7, with 8 bases that match TRBD1. Germline loops: CDR1 SGHVS, CDR2 FQNEAQ. This CDR3 has 15 amino acids. CDR3 sequence (DNA): TGTGCCAGCACCTTAAGGTGGGACAGGCCCCACGAGCAGTACTTC. Amino acid sequence: CASTLRWDRPHEQYF.

V is TRBV30 and J is TRBJ1-1; D not resolved. Germline lookup yields CDR1 GTSNPN and CDR2 SVGIG (reference sequence). This CDR3 spans 12 amino acids. V lost 0 bases to trimming and J lost 5 bases, with 7 bases between them. CDR3 nucleotides: TGTGCCTGGAGTGTGAGTCGGACTGAAGCTTTCTTT. It is translated as CAWSVSRTEAFF. The whole variable domain, filled in from reference TRBV30 and TRBJ1-1, reads SQTIHQWPATLVQPVGSPLSLECTVEGTSNPNLYWYRQAAGRGLQLLFYSVGIGQISSEVPQNLSASRPQDRQFILSSKKLLLSDSGFYLCAWSVSRTEAFFGQGTRLTVV.

The gene calls are TRBV6-1 and TRBJ1-2; maybe TRBD1 (6 bases). The germline CDR1 and CDR2 sequences are MNHNS and SASEGT. There are 11 residues in the CDR3. Trimming removed 8 bases at V and 7 bases at J, with 11 bases between. The CDR3 DNA is TGTGCCAGCTCACAGGGCGCTGGCTACACCTTC. Protein: CASSQGAGYTF.

The V gene is TRBV27, the J gene TRBJ2-3, with D hard to call. This CDR3 has 16 amino acids. The V and J ends lost 3 bases and 4 bases respectively, with 17 bases between them. Per germline, CDR1 MNHEY and CDR2 SMNVEV (reference sequence). This CDR3 reads CASSLIRFNIPDTQYF. The CDR3 bases are TGTGCCAGCAGTTTGATAAGGTTTAATATTCCAGATACGCAGTATTTT.

The CDR3 sequence is CASSTGYGYTF. CDR3 sequence (DNA): TGTGCCAGTAGTACAGGGTATGGCTACACCTTC. The chain recombines TRBV19 with TRBJ1-2, with D perhaps matching TRBD1 (5 bases). The CDR3 loop spans 11 amino acids. Looked up from germline, CDR1 is LNHDA and CDR2 is SQIVND (reference sequence). V lost 4 bases to trimming and J lost 5 bases, with 5 bases between them.

This chain uses TRBV18 with TRBJ2-7; tentative D call: TRBD2 (6 bases). CDR3 size: 14 residues. The V and J ends lost 0 bases and 6 bases respectively, with 12 bases between them. Per germline, CDR1 KGHSH and CDR2 LQKENI. CDR3 coding DNA: TGTGCCAGCTCACCACCGCTTCGGGGGAGCGAGCAGTACTTC. This sequence encodes CASSPPLRGSEQYF.

The chain carries TRBV28 and TRBJ2-7; D is tentatively TRBD1 or TRBD2 (5 bases each). V lost 5 bases to trimming and J lost 1 base, with 18 bases between them. This CDR3 is 16 amino acids long. Germline V lookup: CDR1 MDHEN, CDR2 SYDVKM. DNA of the CDR3: TGTGCCAGCAGTCTAGGGGCCTCCCGAGGGTCCTACGAGCAGTACTTC. Its translation: CASSLGASRGSYEQYF.

The chain couples TRBV27 to TRBJ2-1; D is undetermined. Deletions cut 5 bases from V and 3 bases from J, with 8 bases between. Looked up from germline, CDR1 is MNHEY and CDR2 is SMNVEV (reference sequence). The CDR3 totals 13 residues. As DNA, the CDR3 is TGTGCCAGCAGTCGTTCGATCTACAATGAGCAGTTCTTC. Its protein is CASSRSIYNEQFF.